One and the same sample provided the 10 T cell receptor beta chains below, sequenced in a study of immune evolution from preneoplasia to lung adenocarcinoma. Generated by immunoSEQ multiplex PCR, the TCRdb table keeps only in-frame clones and is missing some. The profile shows thousands of clones, about 86% of them singletons. The source material was FFPE invasive lung adenocarcinoma tissue. The receptors stem from a person between 65 and 79 years old with invasive lung adenocarcinoma.

The CDR3 region has the DNA TGCAGCGTTGAAGCAGGCACCGGGGAGCTGTTTTTT. This codes for CSVEAGTGELFF. J is TRBJ2-2 and V is TRBV29-1; no clear D. Trimming left V 1 base short and J 4 bases short, with 4 bases between. The CDR3 is 12 amino acids. The germline CDR1 and CDR2 sequences are SQVTM and ANQGSEA.

This clone has more than one count but fewer than ten. The V and J genes are TRBV6-1 and TRBJ2-7, with D possibly being TRBD2 (6 bases). The ends were cut back, 8 bases at V and 2 bases at J, with 13 bases in the middle. CDR1 and CDR2 (germline): MNHNS, SASEGT. This CDR3 region has 13 residues. The CDR3 DNA is TGTGCCAGCCTCCACGGGGGAACCTACGAGCAGTACTTC. Its protein is CASLHGGTYEQYF.

This clone was seen a single time. The chain links TRBV5-1 to TRBJ1-2; D call uncertain. Trimming took 1 base from V and 8 from J, leaving 12 bases between them. CDR1 SGHRS and CDR2 YFSETQ come from the germline V gene. The length of the CDR3 is 13 residues. In nucleotides, the CDR3 is TGCGCCAGCAGCTTGACCCCGGCGGGGGGCTACACCTTC. It codes for CASSLTPAGGYTF.

The rearrangement uses TRBV5-4 and TRBJ2-2; TRBD1 matches 11 bases. This CDR3 is built from 16 residues. Germline V gives CDR1 SGHNT, CDR2 YYREEE (reference sequence). V lost 0 bases, J lost 5 bases, and 3 bases stayed unmatched. The CDR3 DNA follows: TGTGCCAGCAGCTTGGGGACAGGGGGCCGGACCGGGGAGCTGTTTTTT. It specifies CASSLGTGGRTGELFF.

In its sample, this clone was seen once. V usage is TRBV19 and J usage is TRBJ2-7; D might be TRBD1 or TRBD2, each matching 6 bases. Germline CDR1 is LNHDA and CDR2 is SQIVND (reference sequence). V shed 2 bases and J shed 4 bases, with 15 bases lying between them. This CDR3 is 15 amino acids long. The CDR3 reads CASSILQGRRYEQYF. CDR3 DNA: TGTGCCAGTAGTATACTCCAGGGGAGGAGGTACGAGCAGTACTTC. Drawing the rest from reference TRBV19 and TRBJ2-7, the complete variable domain is DGGITQSPKYLFRKEGQNVTLSCEQNLNHDAMYWYRQDPGQGLRLIYYSQIVNDFQKGDIAEGYSVSREKKESFPLTVTSAQKNPTAFYLCASSILQGRRYEQYFGPGTRLTVT.

This clone was seen a handful of times. The genes are TRBV27 and TRBJ2-1; tentative D call: TRBD1 (6 bases). Trimming removed 2 bases at V and 6 bases at J, with 8 bases between. Germline CDR1 and CDR2: MNHEY and SMNVEV (reference sequence). CDR3 length equals 13 residues. The CDR3 spells CASSLGTTNEQFF. In DNA, the CDR3 is TGTGCCAGCAGTTTAGGGACAACCAATGAGCAGTTCTTC.

This clone is a singleton in its sample. The chain couples TRBV6-6 to TRBJ1-4, with unresolved D. Germline CDR1 MNHNY, CDR2 SVGAGI (reference sequence). V was cut by 6 bases and J by 0 bases, with 2 bases left in between. The CDR3 has 12 amino acids. In DNA, the CDR3 is TGTGCCAGCAGAACAACTAATGAAAAACTGTTTTTT. Translation gives CASRTTNEKLFF.

The chain carries TRBV4-3 and TRBJ2-7; a possible D gene is TRBD2 (6 bases). The CDR3 loop spans 16 amino acids. The ends were cut back, 1 base at V and 12 bases at J, with 25 bases in the middle. Germline CDR1 reads LGHNA; CDR2 reads YSLEER. The CDR3 DNA reads as TGCGCCAGCAGCCAAGGGAGGGGCATTCAGTCTCGGGTAGGGTACTTC. Its protein is CASSQGRGIQSRVGYF.

The gene calls are TRBV29-1 and TRBJ2-7, with no clear D. There are 13 residues in the CDR3. V lost 7 bases to trimming and J lost 0 bases, with 13 bases between them. CDR1 and CDR2 from the germline V gene are SQVTM and ANQGSEA. The CDR3 DNA is TGCAGCGCCGTAGTCAGTTCCTCCTACGAGCAGTACTTC. This codes for CSAVVSSSYEQYF.

The rearrangement uses TRBV5-1 and TRBJ1-3; 9 bases align to TRBD1. The length of the CDR3 is 17 residues. V was clipped by 0 bases and J by 0 bases; unmatched bases: 4. CDR1 is SGHRS and CDR2 is YFSETQ in the germline V gene. The CDR3 DNA reads as TGCGCCAGCAGCTTGGCCGGGACAGGGTCCTCTGGAAACACCATATATTTT. Its translation: CASSLAGTGSSGNTIYF.